Shown below are 16 T cell receptor beta chains from a single sample sequenced in a study of shared clonotypes between healthy human individuals. Some clones are missing from TCRdb's copy, which holds only in-frame ones; the method was immunoSEQ multiplex PCR. The sample yields about 980,000 clones, over 60% seen once. The sequencing sample was made of memory CD4+ T cells sorted from blood. The subset was: CD45RA-negative fraction. These TCRs come from a man aged 18 to 30 in good health.

This clone was counted once. The J gene is TRBJ2-3, the V gene TRBV9; 7 nucleotides match TRBD1. V lost 3 bases to trimming and J lost 5 bases; unmatched junction nucleotides: 6. The CDR3 extends over 14 amino acids. Germline lookup yields CDR1 SGDLS and CDR2 YYNGEE. The CDR3 loop reads CASSADRDGDTQYF. The CDR3 DNA reads as TGTGCCAGCAGCGCCGACAGGGATGGAGATACGCAGTATTTT.

In its sample, this clone was seen a few times. J is TRBJ1-5 and V is TRBV5-8; no definite D call. CDR1 and CDR2 (germline): SGHTS, YDEGEE. The CDR3 totals 12 residues. Between the trimmed V and J ends, which lost 1 base and 6 bases, there was a span of 5 bases. The chain's CDR3 is CASSLTTQPQHF. The CDR3 coding sequence is TGTGCCAGCAGCTTGACAACTCAGCCCCAGCATTTT.

The chain is built from TRBV10-3 and TRBJ2-1; 8 nucleotides match TRBD2. Germline V CDR1 and CDR2: ENHRY, SYGVKD. The CDR3 extends over 15 amino acids. The ends lost 3 bases at V and 7 bases at J; junction bases unmatched: 8. The CDR3, as DNA: TGTGCCATCAGTGATCTGAGCGGGAGTATGAATGAGCAGTTCTTC. It is translated as CAISDLSGSMNEQFF.

This clone was counted between two and nine times. The chain employs TRBV18 and TRBJ2-7; TRBD1 agrees at 7 bases. The J segment lost 11 bases and the V segment lost 3 bases, leaving 10 bases of the junction unmatched. CDR1 is KGHSH and CDR2 is LQKENI in the germline V gene. The CDR3 runs to 13 residues. CDR3 sequence (DNA): TGTGCCAGCTCACCTGGAGCTCAGGGGGAAGAGTACTTC. The encoded protein is CASSPGAQGEEYF.

The gene calls are TRBV16 and TRBJ1-1; D is ambiguous. V shed 5 bases and J shed 5 bases, with 12 bases lying between them. This CDR3 is built from 13 residues. Germline V gives CDR1 KGHSY, CDR2 FQNENV. As DNA, the CDR3 is TGTGCCAGCAGCGTGAAGAGGGATACTGAAGCTTTCTTT. Amino acid sequence: CASSVKRDTEAFF.

The CDR3 reads CASSQEGQGSYTF. In nucleotides, the CDR3 is TGTGCCAGCAGCCAAGAGGGGCAGGGAAGCTACACCTTC. The chain couples TRBV4-2 to TRBJ1-2; D is possibly TRBD1 (5 bases). CDR3 length: 13 residues. Germline lookup yields CDR1 LGHNA and CDR2 YNFKEQ. V dropped 0 bases and J dropped 9 bases, with 11 bases sitting between them.

This chain connects TRBV4-1 to TRBJ1-5, with D possibly matching TRBD1 (5 bases). The germline CDR1 and CDR2 sequences are MGHRA and YSYEKL. V dropped 3 bases and J dropped 0 bases, with 12 bases sitting between them. The CDR3 is made up of 16 amino acids. This chain's CDR3 is CASSQGRVYSNQPQHF. The CDR3, as DNA: TGCGCCAGCAGCCAGGGCAGGGTGTATAGCAATCAGCCCCAGCATTTT.

The chain uses TRBV5-1 and TRBJ2-5, with 7 bases matching TRBD2. Germline V gene sequence: CDR1 SGHRS, CDR2 YFSETQ. V trimming: 6 bases; J trimming: 4 bases; junction bases outside the gene matches: 9. There are 14 residues in the CDR3. Here the CDR3 reads CASILNPGGETQYF. CDR3 coding DNA: TGCGCCAGCATACTGAATCCGGGGGGAGAGACCCAGTACTTC.

The rearrangement joins TRBV4-1 to TRBJ2-7; D is unclear. The length of the CDR3 is 16 residues. Germline CDR1 MGHRA, CDR2 YSYEKL. V was trimmed by 0 bases and J by 2 bases, leaving 14 bases between them. The CDR3 reads CASSQDRYTIPYEQYF. CDR3 sequence (DNA): TGCGCCAGCAGCCAAGATCGGTACACCATCCCCTACGAGCAGTACTTC.

The chain is built from TRBV5-1 and TRBJ1-1; D not resolved. This CDR3 has 13 amino acids. CDR1 is SGHRS, CDR2 YFSETQ, per germline. V gave up 4 bases and J gave up 5 bases, with 12 bases separating them. The CDR3 DNA is TGCGCCAGCAGCCGGACCCAAGGAACTGAAGCTTTCTTT. The encoded protein is CASSRTQGTEAFF.

This chain connects TRBV5-4 to TRBJ1-5, with TRBD1 identical over 8 bases. The CDR3 contains 15 residues. Germline CDR1 and CDR2: SGHNT and YYREEE (reference sequence). Unmatched junction bases numbered 8, after V lost 5 bases and J lost 4 bases. CDR3 in DNA: TGTGCCAGCAGTTCTGGGACAGGAGGTAATCAGCCCCAGCATTTT. Translation: CASSSGTGGNQPQHF.

This clone was recorded a few times. The V gene is TRBV18, the J gene TRBJ2-1; D is unresolved. The CDR3 is made up of 15 amino acids. Per the germline V gene, CDR1 is KGHSH and CDR2 is LQKENI. Trimming took 5 bases from V and 8 from J, leaving 19 bases between them. CDR3 DNA: TGTGCCAGCTCATCCTACACCGCTAGTCTGGATGAGCAGTTCTTC. Translation gives CASSSYTASLDEQFF. The full variable domain, in which reference TRBV18 and TRBJ2-1 provide the parts outside the CDR3, is NAGVMQNPRHLVRRRGQEARLRCSPMKGHSHVYWYRQLPEEGLKFMVYLQKENIIDESGMPKERFSAEFPKEGPSILRIQQVVRGDSAAYFCASSSYTASLDEQFFGPGTRLTVL.

This chain links TRBV5-1 with TRBJ2-7; 7 bases match TRBD1. With V trimmed by 5 bases and J by 3 bases, 8 bases remained unmatched. The CDR3 consists of 14 residues. Germline CDR1 and CDR2: SGHRS and YFSETQ. The CDR3 DNA reads as TGCGCCAGCAGTTTCACAGGGGTATACTACGAGCAGTACTTC. Protein: CASSFTGVYYEQYF.

The V gene is TRBV19, the J gene TRBJ2-3; TRBD1 agrees at 8 bases. CDR1 is LNHDA and CDR2 is SQIVND in the germline V gene (reference sequence). The CDR3 runs 16 residues. The trim removed 5 bases at V and 1 base at J, leaving 8 bases unmatched. In nucleotides, the CDR3 is TGTGCCAGTAGTCTCCAAGGACAGGGAGGCACAGATACGCAGTATTTT. It yields the protein CASSLQGQGGTDTQYF.

The chain employs TRBV28 and TRBJ2-3; possibly TRBD1 or TRBD2 for D (6 bases each). The V end was cut by 6 bases, the J end by 1 base, with 20 bases between. Germline values: CDR1 MDHEN, CDR2 SYDVKM. This CDR3 is 17 amino acids long. This chain's CDR3 is CASSPQPRGRRTDTQYF. For the CDR3, the DNA is TGTGCCAGCAGCCCGCAACCTCGGGGGCGTCGCACAGATACGCAGTATTTT.

The chain joins TRBV18 to TRBJ2-7; 10 bases map to TRBD1. Germline V CDR1 and CDR2: KGHSH, LQKENI. V gave up 4 bases and J gave up 7 bases; unmatched junction bases: 10. The CDR3 is 15 amino acids. The CDR3 sequence is CASSRDRQGAGEQYF. CDR3 nucleotides: TGTGCCAGCTCACGAGACCGACAGGGGGCAGGGGAGCAGTACTTC.